The entry below describes one TCR beta chain. What it binds is unknown. The study ran its PCR with 60 Vbeta and 13 Jbeta primers. In the study's own analysis: Per a later analysis, the number of unique TCR beta chains was about 80 million, of which around 10 million were shared. This table comes from immunoSEQ multiplex PCR, and its TCRdb copy is limited to in-frame clones, with some not included. V and J calls and clone size are given by that table; D and trimming were obtained from the DNA. This sample yields around 150,000 clones, of which roughly 80% are seen a single time; under 7.5% belongs to the top ten. The sample comes from a study of cytomegalovirus exposure and HLA in healthy donors. Study results and caveats: Fewer N-insertions than the roughly 630-donor mean were reportedly shown by an Asian-associated ancestry cluster in a later analysis. Most TCR sequences were rare, but some public TCRs occurred in many donors.

Though probably carrying unrecorded immune exposures, donors were nominally healthy at sampling. V lost 5 bases to trimming and J lost 9 bases, with 8 bases between them. The CDR3 is 10 amino acids. The germline gives CDR1 DFQATT, CDR2 SNEGSKA (reference sequence). Material for sequencing was PBMCs. This sequence was found in a man aged 40-49 years in good health and CMV-seropositive. This chain links TRBV20-1 with TRBJ2-1; D may be TRBD1 (6 bases). The CDR3 DNA reads as TGCAGTGCTGCCAGGGGTGAGCAGTTCTTC. Protein sequence: CSAARGEQFF.